A selection of T cell receptor beta chains follows, all from one sample in a study of T cell clones after liver transplantation. Clones were read by immunoSEQ multiplex PCR, and TCRdb kept only the in-frame ones, dropping some. The sample lists tens of thousands of clones, approximately 77% seen once, with around 9.7% in the top ten. Sequences were derived from CD4+ T cells from blood, sampled at the 22-month timepoint. The receptors were sampled from a human patient who received a liver transplant. Part of the T cells may come from the graft donor. The CDR3 runs from the conserved cysteine through the conserved F or W. Fields, in order: clone size, V gene, D gene, J gene, CDR3 DNA, CDR3 protein. A D gene is named only where the DNA matches it firmly. Size is stated for part of the rows, as once, few or many counts, or as a class when the clone is expanded.

>.|TRBV6-1|.|TRBJ2-7
TGTGCCAGCAGGGAAGGTCAAAACTCCTACGAGCAGTACTTC
CASREGQNSYEQYF
>.|TRBV4-2|.|TRBJ1-1
TGTGCCAGCAGCCAAGATCTCCTGAACACTGAAGCTTTCTTT
CASSQDLLNTEAFF
>.|TRBV7-9|TRBD1|TRBJ2-3
TGTGCCAGCAGACCGCTCGGACAGGGGACGGATACGCAGTATTTT
CASRPLGQGTDTQYF
>.|TRBV4-1|.|TRBJ1-4
TGCGCCAGCAGCCAAGGGCAGCCGGGGGAAAAACTGTTTTTT
CASSQGQPGEKLFF
>.|TRBV18|TRBD1|TRBJ2-7
TGTGCCAGCTCACCACTCGGACAGGGGGTCTCCTACGAGCAGTACTTC
CASSPLGQGVSYEQYF
>.|TRBV6-1|.|TRBJ1-6
TGTGCCAGCAGCCCGGGAGGGAATTCACCCCTCCACTTT
CASSPGGNSPLHF
>.|TRBV27|TRBD1|TRBJ2-6
TGTGCCAGCAGTTTATTGGGGACAGGCAAGCCTGGGGCCAACGTCCTGACTTTC
CASSLLGTGKPGANVLTF
>.|TRBV6-1|.|TRBJ2-7
TGTGCCAGCAGTGAAGCCGTCGGAGGAGAACGGGAGCAGTACTTC
CASSEAVGGEREQYF
>.|TRBV5-1|TRBD1|TRBJ1-3
TGCGCCAGCCAGACAGGGCTTGGAAACACCATATATTTT
CASQTGLGNTIYF
>once|TRBV28|TRBD2|TRBJ2-7
TGTGCCAGCAGAGTCCGGGAGGATTCCTACGAGCAGTACTTC
CASRVREDSYEQYF
>.|TRBV11-2|.|TRBJ2-3
TGTGCCAGCAGCTTTGACGGAACTAGCACAGATACGCAGTATTTT
CASSFDGTSTDTQYF
>.|TRBV6-5|.|TRBJ1-3
TGTGCCAGCAGCTCGACCGACAGCTCTGGAAACACCATATATTTT
CASSSTDSSGNTIYF
>.|TRBV21-1|.|TRBJ1-1
TGTGCCAGCAGCAGAGGGAGGGAGAACACTGAAGCTTTCTTT
CASSRGRENTEAFF
>once|TRBV7-3|.|TRBJ2-5
TGTGCCAGCAGCTTCAAGGGCCAAGAGACCCAGTACTTC
CASSFKGQETQYF
>few|TRBV5-6|.|TRBJ1-1
TGTGCCAGCAGCTTGGAACAGGCTGAAGCTTTCTTT
CASSLEQAEAFF
>.|TRBV5-1|TRBD1|TRBJ1-6
TGCGCCAGCAGCACCGCCGGGGACAGGGCGAGCTCCTATAATTCACCCCTCCACTTT
CASSTAGDRASSYNSPLHF
>.|TRBV27|TRBD1|TRBJ1-2
TGTGCCAGCAGAATACAGGGGAACTATGGCTACACCTTC
CASRIQGNYGYTF
>.|TRBV7-9|TRBD1|TRBJ1-6
TGTGCCAGCACCTCGAACAGGGGCCTTTCACCCCTCCACTTT
CASTSNRGLSPLHF
>.|TRBV14|TRBD1|TRBJ1-1
TGTGCCAGCAGCCTTAGACAGGGTAGAAACACTGAAGCTTTCTTT
CASSLRQGRNTEAFF
>few|TRBV5-1|.|TRBJ2-3
TGCGCCAGCAGCTTACGGGGGCTAACAGATACGCAGTATTTT
CASSLRGLTDTQYF
>.|TRBV6-1|TRBD1|TRBJ1-2
TGTGCCAGCAGTGTCGGACAGGGAGCTAACTATGGCTACACCTTC
CASSVGQGANYGYTF
>.|TRBV28|.|TRBJ1-5
TGTGCCAGCAGCTCACCCGCGGCAAATCAGCCCCAGCATTTT
CASSSPAANQPQHF
>.|TRBV30|TRBD1|TRBJ1-4
TGTGCCACCCACGGACAGGCTAATGAAAAACTGTTTTTT
CATHGQANEKLFF
>once|TRBV5-1|TRBD1|TRBJ1-4
TGCGCCAGCAGCTCGGGACAGGGAAGGGGTCATGAAAAACTGTTTTTT
CASSSGQGRGHEKLFF
>.|TRBV7-9|.|TRBJ2-5
TGTGCCAGCAGCTTAGGGGGAGATCGGCAAGAGACCCAGTACTTC
CASSLGGDRQETQYF
>.|TRBV4-1|TRBD1|TRBJ2-5
TGCGCCAGCAGCCAAGATCCCACCGGGACAGGGAGGAACCAGTACTTC
CASSQDPTGTGRNQYF
>.|TRBV10-3|TRBD1|TRBJ2-1
TGTGCCATCAGTGGGCCGGGACAGGCCATTAGGAGCTCCTACAATGAGCAGTTCTTC
CAISGPGQAIRSSYNEQFF
>.|TRBV7-9|.|TRBJ1-6
TGTGCCAGCAGCTTAATGGGGCAGCTCTATAATTCACCCCTCCACTTT
CASSLMGQLYNSPLHF
>few|TRBV28|.|TRBJ1-5
TGTGCCGTCAGGTCGGGCAGCAATCAGCCCCAGCATTTT
CAVRSGSNQPQHF
>.|TRBV28|.|TRBJ1-4
TGTGCCAGCAGTCCCCCAACAGGGAAAGCTAATGAAAAACTGTTTTTT
CASSPPTGKANEKLFF
>.|TRBV7-2|TRBD1|TRBJ1-4
TGTGCCAGCAGCCCGAGGACAGGGGGGAATGAAAAACTGTTTTTT
CASSPRTGGNEKLFF
>.|TRBV5-6|.|TRBJ2-5
TGTGCCAGCAGCTTGTCCCCGACTAGAAAAGAGACCCAGTACTTC
CASSLSPTRKETQYF
>.|TRBV18|TRBD1|TRBJ2-7
TGTGCCAGCTCACCCCGACAGGGTCGATTCAACGAGCAGTACTTC
CASSPRQGRFNEQYF
>.|TRBV2|TRBD2|TRBJ2-2
TGTGCCAGCATCCCGACTAGCTCCGGCGGGGAGCTGTTTTTT
CASIPTSSGGELFF
>.|TRBV5-6|.|TRBJ1-3
TGTGCCAGCAGCCGAGCAGGGTACGGAAACACCATATATTTT
CASSRAGYGNTIYF
>.|TRBV19|TRBD1|TRBJ1-5
TGTGCCAGTAGGTCACAGGGGACAGAACAGCCCCAGCATTTT
CASRSQGTEQPQHF